The T cell receptor beta chain described here comes from a study of T cell clonality in common variable immunodeficiency. This clone was observed at least ten times. Its antigen is currently unknown. With the read ending 3 residues before the CDR3 end, the germline J gene is used to fill in that end. Method: immunoSEQ multiplex PCR; TCRdb's copy keeps in-frame clones and lacks some. The table lists 25,000 to 35,000 clones, with no singletons. Whole-study findings and limits: Fewer deletions and N-nucleotide insertions were reportedly seen in common variable immunodeficiency TCR beta sequences.

The length of the CDR3 is 15 residues. From germline, CDR1 is SGHRS and CDR2 YFSETQ. V was pared by 3 bases and J by 0 bases, with 1 base of the junction left unmatched. The gene calls are TRBV5-1 and TRBJ2-3; 10 nucleotides match TRBD1. This sequence was found in a human donor with common variable immunodeficiency. The sequenced sample consisted of peripheral blood mononuclear cells. The CDR3 bases that were read are TGCGCCAGCAGCTCGGGACAGGGGAGCACAGATACG. Encoded protein: CASSSGQGSTDT. From start to end, the CDR3 is CASSSGQGSTDTQYF.